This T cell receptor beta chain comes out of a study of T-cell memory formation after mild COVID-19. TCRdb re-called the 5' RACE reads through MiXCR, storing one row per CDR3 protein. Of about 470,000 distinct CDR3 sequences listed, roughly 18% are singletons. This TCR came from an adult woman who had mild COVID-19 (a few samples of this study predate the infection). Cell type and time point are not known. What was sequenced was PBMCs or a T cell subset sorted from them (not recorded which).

The CDR3 nucleotides read TGTGCCAGCACAGCGGGTGGAGTGAACACTGAAGCTTTCTTT. It translates to CASTAGGVNTEAFF. The rearrangement uses TRBV27 and TRBJ1-1; D gene ambiguous. The CDR3 sequence is 14 residues long. V lost 7 bases and J lost 0, with 12 bases in between. CDR1 and CDR2 (germline): MNHEY, SMNVEV (reference sequence).